What follows are 2 T cell receptor beta chains derived from one specimen sequenced in a study of STAT5B mutations in CD4+ large granular lymphocyte leukemia (dated by TCRdb to 2022 to 2024). The method was the immunoSEQ multiplex PCR assay. TCRdb's version of the immuneACCESS table is confined to in-frame rearrangements and falls short of the full clone set. An unresolved V gene accounts for under half of the shortfall where checked; the remainder is of unknown origin. In this sample the table shows around 24,000 clones, 60% to 80% of which occur a single time. The top ten clones comprise 8.5% to 10% of the sample. The sequencing sample was made of CD4+ T cells from blood buffy coats. The receptors were sampled from a human donor in good health.

The V gene is TRBV25-1, the J gene TRBJ1-2; D is undetermined. This CDR3 has 13 residues. V gave up 1 base and J gave up 1 base, with 4 bases separating them. Germline V gives CDR1 MGHDK, CDR2 SYGVNS. In DNA, the CDR3 is TGTGCCAGCAGTGAATTATATAACTATGGCTACACCTTC. The encoded protein is CASSELYNYGYTF.

The genes are TRBV28 and TRBJ2-2; the D gene is possibly TRBD2 (5 bases). The germline V gene has CDR1 MDHEN and CDR2 SYDVKM. The CDR3 sequence is 18 residues long. V lost 2 bases and J lost 2, with 18 bases in between. DNA of the CDR3: TGTGCCAGCAGTTTAATATCGGGATTCCAGACTAACACCGGGGAGCTGTTTTTT. Its protein is CASSLISGFQTNTGELFF.